This TCR beta chain was identified during a study of T cells expressing NK-cell markers. Study conclusions and caveats: About 6 donors had dominant NKG2C+ clonotypes that comprised about 1.0-8% of their CD8+ T cells. These same clonotypes (in several donors) also led the CD3+CD56-NKG2C+ fraction. Certain NKG2C+ T cell clones were expanded, and their HCMV specificity remained unclear.

Template switching by 5'RACE with UMIs generated the TCR beta cDNA. Following a re-call of the 5' RACE reads, TCRdb has one entry per CDR3 protein and lacks DNA. The sample holds hundreds of thousands of distinct CDR3 sequences. CDR3 size: 13 residues. As to this clonotype: Its antigen is not known.

Specimen: blood T cells: a sorted CD56 or NKG2C T cell subset, CD4+ or CD8+ T cells, or bulk PBMC T cells (not recorded which). This chain joins TRBV12-3 or TRBV12-4 and TRBJ2-3. This TCR derives from a man aged 18 to 35 in good health. The chain's CDR3 is CASGNRGTDTQYF.